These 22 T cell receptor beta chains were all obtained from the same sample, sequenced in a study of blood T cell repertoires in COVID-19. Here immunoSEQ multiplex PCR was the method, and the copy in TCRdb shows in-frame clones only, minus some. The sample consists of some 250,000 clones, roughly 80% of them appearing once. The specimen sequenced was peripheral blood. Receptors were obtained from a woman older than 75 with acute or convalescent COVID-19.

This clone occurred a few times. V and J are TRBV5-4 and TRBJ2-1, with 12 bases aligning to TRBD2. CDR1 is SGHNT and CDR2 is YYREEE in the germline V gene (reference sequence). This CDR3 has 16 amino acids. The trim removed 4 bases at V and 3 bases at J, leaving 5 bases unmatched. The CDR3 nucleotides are TGTGCCAGCAGCGTTGGGACTAGCGGGCACTACAATGAGCAGTTCTTC. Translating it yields CASSVGTSGHYNEQFF.

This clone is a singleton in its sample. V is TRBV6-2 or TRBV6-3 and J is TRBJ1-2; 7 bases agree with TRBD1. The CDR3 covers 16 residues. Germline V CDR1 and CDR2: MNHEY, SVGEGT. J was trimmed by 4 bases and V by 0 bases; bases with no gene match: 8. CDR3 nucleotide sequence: TGTGCCAGCAGTTACTCAACGATCAGGGGGAGCTATGGCTACACCTTC. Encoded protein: CASSYSTIRGSYGYTF.

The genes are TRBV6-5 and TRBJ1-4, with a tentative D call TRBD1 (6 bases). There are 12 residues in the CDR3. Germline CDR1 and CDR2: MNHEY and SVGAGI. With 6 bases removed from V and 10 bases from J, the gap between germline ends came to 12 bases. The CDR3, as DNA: TGTGCCAGCAGAACAGGGAAGGGAAAACTGTTTTTT. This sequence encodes CASRTGKGKLFF.

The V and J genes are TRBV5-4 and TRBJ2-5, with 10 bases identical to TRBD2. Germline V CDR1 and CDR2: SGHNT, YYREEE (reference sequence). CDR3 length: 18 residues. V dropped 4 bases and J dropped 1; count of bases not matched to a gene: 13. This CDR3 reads CASSPRGSSGGFQETQYF. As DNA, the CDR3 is TGTGCCAGCAGCCCCAGAGGTTCTAGCGGGGGTTTCCAAGAGACCCAGTACTTC.

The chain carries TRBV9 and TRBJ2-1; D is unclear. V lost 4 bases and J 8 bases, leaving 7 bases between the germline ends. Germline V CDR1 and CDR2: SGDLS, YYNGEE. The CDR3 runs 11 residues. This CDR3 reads CASSSLYEQFF. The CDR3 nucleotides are TGTGCCAGCAGCTCACTCTATGAGCAGTTCTTC.

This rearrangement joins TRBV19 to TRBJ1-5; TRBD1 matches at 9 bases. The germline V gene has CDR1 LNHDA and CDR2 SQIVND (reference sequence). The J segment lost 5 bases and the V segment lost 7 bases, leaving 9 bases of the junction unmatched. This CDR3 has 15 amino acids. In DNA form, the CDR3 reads TGTGCCAGTAAACCCCGGGACAGGGTAGATCAGCCCCAGCATTTT. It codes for CASKPRDRVDQPQHF.

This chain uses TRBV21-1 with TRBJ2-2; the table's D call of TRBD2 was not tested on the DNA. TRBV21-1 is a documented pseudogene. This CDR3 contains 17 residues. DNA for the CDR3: TGTGCCAGCAGCAATGAGATTTGGACTCCGAACACCGGGGAGCTGTTTTTT. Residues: CASSNEIWTPNTGELFF.

CDR3 residues: CASSEGVRDYGYTF. As DNA, the CDR3 is TGTGCCAGCAGTGAAGGAGTCCGGGACTATGGCTACACCTTC. J is TRBJ1-2 and V is TRBV6-4; D gene uncertain. Germline-derived CDR1 and CDR2 are MRHNA and SNTAGT. The CDR3 is 14 residues long. V was cut by 3 bases and J by 3 bases, with 11 bases left in between.

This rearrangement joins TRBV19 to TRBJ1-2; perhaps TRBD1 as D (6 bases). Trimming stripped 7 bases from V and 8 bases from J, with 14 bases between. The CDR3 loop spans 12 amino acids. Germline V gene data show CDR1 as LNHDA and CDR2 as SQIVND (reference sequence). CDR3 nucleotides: TGTGCCAGTAAGGATACAGGGTACGGCTACACCTTC. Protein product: CASKDTGYGYTF.

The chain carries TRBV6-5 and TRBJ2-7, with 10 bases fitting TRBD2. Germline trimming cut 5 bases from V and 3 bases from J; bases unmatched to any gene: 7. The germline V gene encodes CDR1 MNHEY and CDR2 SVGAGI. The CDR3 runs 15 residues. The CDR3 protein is CASSITSGTGYEQYF. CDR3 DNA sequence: TGTGCCAGCAGTATTACTAGCGGGACGGGCTACGAGCAGTACTTC.

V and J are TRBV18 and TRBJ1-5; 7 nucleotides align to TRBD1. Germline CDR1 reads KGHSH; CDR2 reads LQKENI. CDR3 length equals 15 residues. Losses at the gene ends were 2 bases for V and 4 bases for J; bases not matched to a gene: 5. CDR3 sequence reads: CASSPEGARNQPQHF. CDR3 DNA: TGTGCCAGCTCACCAGAGGGGGCGCGGAATCAGCCCCAGCATTTT.

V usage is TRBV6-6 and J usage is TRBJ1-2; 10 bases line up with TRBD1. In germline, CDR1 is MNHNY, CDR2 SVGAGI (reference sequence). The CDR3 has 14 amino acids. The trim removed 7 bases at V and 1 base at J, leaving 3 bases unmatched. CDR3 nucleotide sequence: TGTGCCAGCATCAGGGACAGGGGTAACTATGGCTACACCTTC. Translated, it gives CASIRDRGNYGYTF.

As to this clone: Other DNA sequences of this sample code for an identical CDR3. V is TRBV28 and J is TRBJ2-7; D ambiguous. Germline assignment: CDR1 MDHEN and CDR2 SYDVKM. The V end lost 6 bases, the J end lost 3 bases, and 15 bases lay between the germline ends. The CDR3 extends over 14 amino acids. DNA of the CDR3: TGTGCCAGCAGCTATGGGCAGGCCCACTACGAGCAGTACTTC. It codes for CASSYGQAHYEQYF. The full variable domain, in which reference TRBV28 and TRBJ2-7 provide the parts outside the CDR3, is DVKVTQSSRYLVKRTGEKVFLECVQDMDHENMFWYRQDPGLGLRLIYFSYDVKMKEKGDIPEGYSVSREKKERFSLILESASTNQTSMYLCASSYGQAHYEQYFGPGTRLTVT.

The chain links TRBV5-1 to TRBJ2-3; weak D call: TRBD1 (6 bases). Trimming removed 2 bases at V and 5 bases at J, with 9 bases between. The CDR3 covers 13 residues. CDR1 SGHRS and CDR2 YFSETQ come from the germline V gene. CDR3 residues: CASSFTGLDTQYF. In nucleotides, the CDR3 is TGCGCCAGCAGCTTTACAGGGCTAGATACGCAGTATTTT. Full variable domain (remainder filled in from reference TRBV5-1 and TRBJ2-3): KAGVTQTPRYLIKTRGQQVTLSCSPISGHRSVSWYQQTPGQGLQFLFEYFSETQRNKGNFPGRFSGRQFSNSRSEMNVSTLELGDSALYLCASSFTGLDTQYFGPGTRLTVL.

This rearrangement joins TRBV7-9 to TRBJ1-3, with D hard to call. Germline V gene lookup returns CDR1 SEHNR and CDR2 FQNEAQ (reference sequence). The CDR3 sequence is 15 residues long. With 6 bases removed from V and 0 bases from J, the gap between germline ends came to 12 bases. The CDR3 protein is CASSPPGSSGNTIYF. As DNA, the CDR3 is TGTGCCAGCAGTCCCCCAGGAAGCTCTGGAAACACCATATATTTT.

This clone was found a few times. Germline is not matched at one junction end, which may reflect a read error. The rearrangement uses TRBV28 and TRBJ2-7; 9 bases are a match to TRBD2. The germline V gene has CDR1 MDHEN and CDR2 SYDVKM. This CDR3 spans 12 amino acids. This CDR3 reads CASSLPRLAVNF. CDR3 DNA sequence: TGTGCCAGCAGTTTACCGAGACTAGCGGTAAACTTC.

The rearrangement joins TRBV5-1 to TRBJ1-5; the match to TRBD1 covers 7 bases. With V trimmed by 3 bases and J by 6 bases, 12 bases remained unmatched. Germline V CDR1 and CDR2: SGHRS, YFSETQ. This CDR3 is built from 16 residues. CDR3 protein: CASSSGTEGVGQPQHF. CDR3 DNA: TGCGCCAGCAGCTCGGGGACAGAAGGGGTTGGTCAGCCCCAGCATTTT. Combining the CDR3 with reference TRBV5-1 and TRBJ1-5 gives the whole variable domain KAGVTQTPRYLIKTRGQQVTLSCSPISGHRSVSWYQQTPGQGLQFLFEYFSETQRNKGNFPGRFSGRQFSNSRSEMNVSTLELGDSALYLCASSSGTEGVGQPQHFGDGTRLSIL.

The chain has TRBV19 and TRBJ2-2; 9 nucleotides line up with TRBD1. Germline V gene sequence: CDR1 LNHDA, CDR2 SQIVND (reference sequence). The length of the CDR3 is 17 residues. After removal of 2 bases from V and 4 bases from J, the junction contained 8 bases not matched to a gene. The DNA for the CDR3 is TGTGCCAGTAGTATATCTCCGGCGGGACAGGGCACCGGGGAGCTGTTTTTT. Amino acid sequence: CASSISPAGQGTGELFF. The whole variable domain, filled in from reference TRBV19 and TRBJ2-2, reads DGGITQSPKYLFRKEGQNVTLSCEQNLNHDAMYWYRQDPGQGLRLIYYSQIVNDFQKGDIAEGYSVSREKKESFPLTVTSAQKNPTAFYLCASSISPAGQGTGELFFGEGSRLTVL.

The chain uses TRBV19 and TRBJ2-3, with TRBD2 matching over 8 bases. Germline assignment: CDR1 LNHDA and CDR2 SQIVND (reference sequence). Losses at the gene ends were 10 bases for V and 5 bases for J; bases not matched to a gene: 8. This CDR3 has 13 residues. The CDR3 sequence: CATRRGAGDTQYF. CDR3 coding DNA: TGTGCCACGCGGCGGGGGGCAGGAGATACGCAGTATTTT.

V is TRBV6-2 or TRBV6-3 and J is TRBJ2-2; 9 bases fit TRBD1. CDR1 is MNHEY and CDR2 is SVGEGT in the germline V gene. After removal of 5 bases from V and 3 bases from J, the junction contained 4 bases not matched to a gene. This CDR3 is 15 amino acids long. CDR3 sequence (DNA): TGTGCCAGCAGTGCACAGGGGGCGCACACCGGGGAGCTGTTTTTT. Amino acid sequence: CASSAQGAHTGELFF.

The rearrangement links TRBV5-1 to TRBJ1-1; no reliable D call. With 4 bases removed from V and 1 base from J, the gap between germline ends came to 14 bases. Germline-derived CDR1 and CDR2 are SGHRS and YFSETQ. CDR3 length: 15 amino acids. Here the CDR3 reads CASSRGGRQNTEAFF. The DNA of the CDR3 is TGCGCCAGCAGCCGGGGTGGAAGGCAGAACACTGAAGCTTTCTTT.

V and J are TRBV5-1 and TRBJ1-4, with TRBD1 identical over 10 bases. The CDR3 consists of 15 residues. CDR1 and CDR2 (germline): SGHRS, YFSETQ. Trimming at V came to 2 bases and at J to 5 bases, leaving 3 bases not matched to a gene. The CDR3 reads CASSFTGQGNEKLFF. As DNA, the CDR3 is TGCGCCAGCAGCTTTACGGGACAGGGGAATGAAAAACTGTTTTTT.